This entry describes one T cell receptor beta chain. This sample is part of a study of blood T cell repertoires in COVID-19. The CDR3 sequence is 14 residues long. CDR1 is SGHDN and CDR2 is FVKESK in the germline V gene. V was trimmed by 0 bases and J by 5 bases, leaving 10 bases between them. The table came from immunoSEQ multiplex PCR; TCRdb's copy has only in-frame clones and leaves some out. Among 200,000 to 250,000 clones, about four fifths were seen once, and the ten largest hold 4.8%. The source of this sequence is a woman aged 45 to 65 who had been exposed to COVID-19. The sample was PBMCs or T cells enriched from blood (not recorded which). The J gene is TRBJ1-1, the V gene TRBV14; D is undetermined. CDR3 sequence: CASSQDLGGTEAFF. CDR3 coding DNA: TGTGCCAGCAGCCAAGATCTCGGAGGAACTGAAGCTTTCTTT.